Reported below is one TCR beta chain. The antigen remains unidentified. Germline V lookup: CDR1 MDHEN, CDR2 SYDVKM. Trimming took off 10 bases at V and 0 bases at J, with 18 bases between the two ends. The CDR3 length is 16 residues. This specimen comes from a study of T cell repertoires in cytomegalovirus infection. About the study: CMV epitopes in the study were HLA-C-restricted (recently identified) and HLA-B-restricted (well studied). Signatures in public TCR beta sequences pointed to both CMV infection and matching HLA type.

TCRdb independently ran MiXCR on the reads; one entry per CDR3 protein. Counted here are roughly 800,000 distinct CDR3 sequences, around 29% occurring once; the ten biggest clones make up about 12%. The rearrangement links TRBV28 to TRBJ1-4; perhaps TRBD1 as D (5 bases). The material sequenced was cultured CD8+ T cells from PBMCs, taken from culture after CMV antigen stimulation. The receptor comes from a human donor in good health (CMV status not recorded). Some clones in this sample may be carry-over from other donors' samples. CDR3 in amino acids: CATKPGLGSTNEKLFF. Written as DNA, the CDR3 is TGTGCCACCAAACCGGGACTAGGCTCAACTAATGAAAAACTGTTTTTT.